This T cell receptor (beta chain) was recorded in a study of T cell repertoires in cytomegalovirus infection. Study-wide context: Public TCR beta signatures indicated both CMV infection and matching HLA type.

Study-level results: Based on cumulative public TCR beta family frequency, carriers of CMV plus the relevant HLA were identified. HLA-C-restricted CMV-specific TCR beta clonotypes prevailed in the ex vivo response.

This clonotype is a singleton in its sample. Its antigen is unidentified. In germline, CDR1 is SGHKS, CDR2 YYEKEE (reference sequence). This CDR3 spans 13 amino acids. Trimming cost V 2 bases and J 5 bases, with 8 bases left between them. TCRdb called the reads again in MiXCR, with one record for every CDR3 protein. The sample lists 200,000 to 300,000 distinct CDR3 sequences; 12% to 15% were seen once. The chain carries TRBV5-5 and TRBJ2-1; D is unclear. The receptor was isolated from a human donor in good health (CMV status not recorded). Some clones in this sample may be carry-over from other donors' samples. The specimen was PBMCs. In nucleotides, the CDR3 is TGTGCCAGCAGCTTTGGTACCAACAATGAGCAGTTCTTC. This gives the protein CASSFGTNNEQFF. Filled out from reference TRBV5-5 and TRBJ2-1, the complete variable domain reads DAGVTQSPTHLIKTRGQQVTLRCSPISGHKSVSWYQQVLGQGPQFIFQYYEKEERGRGNFPDRFSARQFPNYSSELNVNALLLGDSALYLCASSFGTNNEQFFGPGTRLTVL.